Listed here are 11 T cell receptor beta chains from one sample, sequenced in a study of blood T cell repertoires in COVID-19. Libraries were prepared by immunoSEQ multiplex PCR; TCRdb keeps only in-frame clonotypes and omits some of them. In the table there are about 350,000 clones, 89% of which are singletons. What was sequenced was peripheral blood. Receptors originate from a woman aged 55-70 years with COVID-19, enrolled during active disease.

The chain is built from TRBV3-1 (or the pseudogene TRBV3-2) and TRBJ2-3, with D perhaps TRBD2 (6 bases). CDR1 LGHDT and CDR2 YNNKEL come from the germline V gene (reference sequence). V dropped 0 bases and J dropped 7 bases, with 20 bases sitting between them. The CDR3 has 17 residues. CDR3 sequence (DNA): TGTGCCAGCAGCCAAGATATTTTGGGGGGAAGAGGAAATACGCAGTATTTT. As protein: CASSQDILGGRGNTQYF.

The chain employs TRBV2 and TRBJ1-4; weak D call: TRBD1 (6 bases). Germline loops: CDR1 SNHLY, CDR2 FYNNEI. CDR3 length equals 14 residues. V was pared by 3 bases and J by 7 bases, with 12 bases between. This CDR3 is CASSDNRVREKLFF. The CDR3 nucleotides are TGTGCCAGCAGTGATAACAGGGTTCGTGAAAAACTGTTTTTT.

V usage is TRBV18 and J usage is TRBJ2-4, with D uncertain. The CDR3 has 16 residues. Germline V lookup: CDR1 KGHSH, CDR2 LQKENI. V was shortened by 0 bases and J by 0 bases, with 9 bases between the two germline ends. The CDR3 DNA is TGTGCCAGCTCACCACCGACTTACCTAGCCAAAAACATTCAGTACTTC. Amino acid sequence: CASSPPTYLAKNIQYF. Full variable domain (rest looked up from reference TRBV18 and TRBJ2-4): NAGVMQNPRHLVRRRGQEARLRCSPMKGHSHVYWYRQLPEEGLKFMVYLQKENIIDESGMPKERFSAEFPKEGPSILRIQQVVRGDSAAYFCASSPPTYLAKNIQYFGAGTRLSVL.

The chain joins TRBV5-1 to TRBJ2-1; TRBD2 agrees at 10 bases. V lost 0 bases to trimming and J lost 6 bases; unmatched junction nucleotides: 3. The germline CDR1 and CDR2 sequences are SGHRS and YFSETQ. This CDR3 spans 15 amino acids. The CDR3 spells CASSLGVAGGNEQFF. For the CDR3, the DNA is TGCGCCAGCAGCTTGGGAGTAGCGGGGGGCAATGAGCAGTTCTTC.

The chain is built from TRBV5-1 and TRBJ1-6; D unclear. This CDR3 comprises 14 residues. Germline-derived CDR1 and CDR2 are SGHRS and YFSETQ. Trimming took off 5 bases at V and 5 bases at J, with 11 bases between the two ends. CDR3 sequence (DNA): TGCGCCAGCAGTCTACAGATGGATAATTCACCCCTCCACTTT. Translating gives CASSLQMDNSPLHF.

In its sample, this clone was seen a few times. The chain joins TRBV19 to TRBJ1-3; D uncertain. The CDR3 is 15 amino acids. Germline V gene sequence: CDR1 LNHDA, CDR2 SQIVND (reference sequence). Trimming stripped 3 bases from V and 0 bases from J, with 9 bases between. CDR3 nucleotide sequence: TGTGCCAGTAGTATTCGGGGAAGCTCTGGAAACACCATATATTTT. It translates to CASSIRGSSGNTIYF.

This clone appeared once. V gene TRBV7-2 combines with J gene TRBJ2-2; 9 bases line up with TRBD1. CDR3 length: 15 amino acids. After removal of 3 bases from V and 5 bases from J, the junction contained 4 bases not matched to a gene. Germline V gene sequence: CDR1 SGHTA, CDR2 FQGNSA. The CDR3: CASSLTGGKTGELFF. CDR3 in DNA: TGTGCCAGCAGCTTGACAGGGGGAAAAACCGGGGAGCTGTTTTTT.

This chain uses TRBV6-6 with TRBJ2-2, with TRBD2 as a possible D gene (7 bases). Germline CDR1 is MNHNY and CDR2 is SVGAGI (reference sequence). The CDR3 runs to 10 residues. V was pared by 10 bases and J by 10 bases, with 10 bases between. The CDR3 nucleotides read TGTGCCACGGGGGGCGAGGAGCTGTTTTTT. Protein sequence: CATGGEELFF.

This clone was seen a single time. J is TRBJ1-2 and V is TRBV7-9; 10 positions match TRBD1. The CDR3 contains 13 residues. The ends lost 5 bases at V and 8 bases at J; junction bases unmatched: 5. Germline values: CDR1 SEHNR, CDR2 FQNEAQ (reference sequence). This CDR3 is CASSPDRGLGYTF. In DNA, the CDR3 is TGTGCCAGCAGCCCCGACAGGGGGCTCGGCTACACCTTC.

The V and J genes are TRBV30 and TRBJ1-2; 7 bases align to TRBD1. Germline CDR1 and CDR2: GTSNPN and SVGIG (reference sequence). The CDR3 sequence is 13 residues long. Trimming cost V 5 bases and J 4 bases; bases outside gene matches: 7. CDR3 sequence reads: CAWAPGDSYGYTF. The CDR3 DNA is TGTGCCTGGGCCCCCGGGGACAGCTATGGCTACACCTTC.

The rearrangement links TRBV27 to TRBJ1-1; 9 bases match TRBD1. V lost 3 bases, J lost 1 base, and 6 bases stayed unmatched. The CDR3 is 16 residues long. Germline CDR1 and CDR2: MNHEY and SMNVEV (reference sequence). Here the CDR3 reads CASSLWTGAGNTEAFF. CDR3 in DNA: TGTGCCAGCAGTTTGTGGACAGGGGCGGGGAACACTGAAGCTTTCTTT.